These 32 T cell receptor beta chains came from one sample sequenced in a study of T-cell reconstitution after alpha-beta-depleted transplantation in children. Unique molecular identifiers were incorporated into the prepared TCRbeta library. Each CDR3 protein gets one entry after TCRdb re-called the PCR reads with MiXCR. The table has about 440,000 distinct CDR3 sequences, approximately 41% seen once. Specimen: PBMCs, collected before TCRalphabeta/CD19-depleted stem cell transplant. The receptor set was obtained from a girl aged 2-9 years with aplastic anemia, due to receive a stem cell transplant.

The chain joins TRBV4-1 to TRBJ2-1; D might be TRBD2 (5 bases). Germline values: CDR1 MGHRA, CDR2 YSYEKL. The CDR3 spans 13 residues. V was pared by 5 bases and J by 8 bases, with 13 bases between. The CDR3 sequence is CASSLGPGDEQFF. In nucleotides, the CDR3 is TGCGCCAGCAGCTTAGGACCCGGGGATGAGCAGTTCTTC.

This clonotype was counted a few times. The rearrangement joins TRBV7-2 to TRBJ2-3; D not resolved. Trimming took off 1 base at V and 0 bases at J, with 8 bases between the two ends. Germline V gene sequence: CDR1 SGHTA, CDR2 FQGNSA. The CDR3 consists of 15 residues. Here the CDR3 DNA reads TGTGCCAGCAGCTTAGATTACGGCAGCACAGATACGCAGTATTTT. Its translation is CASSLDYGSTDTQYF.

Here the CDR3 reads CASSESGTSMKTQYF. CDR3 coding DNA: TGTGCCAGCAGTGAATCCGGGACTAGCATGAAGACCCAGTACTTC. J is TRBJ2-5 and V is TRBV25-1; 9 bases fit TRBD2. Germline V gene sequence: CDR1 MGHDK, CDR2 SYGVNS. There are 15 residues in the CDR3. The V gene end was trimmed by 1 base and the J gene end by 6 bases; junction bases not matched to a gene: 6.

The J gene is TRBJ1-1, the V gene TRBV20-1, with D possibly matching TRBD1 (6 bases). The CDR3 is made up of 14 amino acids. Germline assignment: CDR1 DFQATT and CDR2 SNEGSKA (reference sequence). The V end was cut by 0 bases, the J end by 6 bases, with 14 bases between. DNA for the CDR3: TGCAGTGCTAGAGATTTCGCAGGGGCCCCTGAAGCTTTCTTT. This translates into CSARDFAGAPEAFF.

This clonotype was observed many times. The V gene is TRBV5-1, the J gene TRBJ2-5, with TRBD1 matching 9 bases. After removal of 4 bases from V and 1 base from J, the junction contained 2 bases not matched to a gene. CDR3 length equals 14 residues. Germline-derived CDR1 and CDR2 are SGHRS and YFSETQ. CDR3 in DNA: TGCGCCAGCAGCCGGGACAGGGCCCAAGAGACCCAGTACTTC. Its translation: CASSRDRAQETQYF.

This clonotype showed up just a few times. The chain is built from TRBV4-1 and TRBJ1-3; D not certain. With 3 bases removed from V and 7 bases from J, the gap between germline ends came to 10 bases. In germline, CDR1 is MGHRA, CDR2 YSYEKL. This CDR3 contains 13 residues. CDR3 sequence reads: CASSQPSTNTIYF. CDR3 nucleotide sequence: TGCGCCAGCAGCCAGCCGTCGACCAACACCATATATTTT.

This clonotype has ten or more counts. The chain uses TRBV2 and TRBJ2-1; D gene unclear. Germline CDR1 and CDR2: SNHLY and FYNNEI. Deletions cut 0 bases from V and 6 bases from J, with 9 bases between. The CDR3 covers 14 residues. The CDR3 loop reads CASSEALASNEQFF. CDR3 sequence (DNA): TGTGCCAGCAGTGAAGCGCTGGCTTCCAATGAGCAGTTCTTC.

This chain uses TRBV5-1 with TRBJ2-3; 9 bases match TRBD1. The CDR3 is made up of 15 amino acids. Germline values: CDR1 SGHRS, CDR2 YFSETQ. After removal of 0 bases from V and 4 bases from J, the junction contained 3 bases not matched to a gene. The CDR3 bases are TGCGCCAGCAGCTTGGAGAACAGGGGGCCAGATACGCAGTATTTT. It encodes CASSLENRGPDTQYF.

The chain joins TRBV5-5 to TRBJ2-5; possible D gene TRBD2, 5 bases. Looked up from germline, CDR1 is SGHKS and CDR2 is YYEKEE (reference sequence). The CDR3 extends over 13 amino acids. Trimming took 5 bases from V and 5 from J, leaving 13 bases between them. The CDR3 sequence: CASSSARGETQYF. As DNA, the CDR3 is TGTGCCAGCAGTTCCGCGCGAGGGGAGACCCAGTACTTC.

The rearrangement links TRBV4-1 to TRBJ2-5, with 10 bases lining up with TRBD2. V dropped 4 bases and J dropped 5; count of bases not matched to a gene: 10. CDR3 size: 16 residues. CDR1 and CDR2 (germline): MGHRA, YSYEKL. Here the CDR3 reads CASSPGVAGGEETQYF. CDR3 nucleotides: TGCGCCAGCAGCCCCGGGGTAGCGGGGGGCGAGGAGACCCAGTACTTC.

This clonotype was observed a handful of times. The chain couples TRBV11-1 to TRBJ2-1, with TRBD1 as a possible D gene (5 bases). Trimming cost V 3 bases and J 4 bases, with 10 bases left between them. The CDR3 runs 14 residues. Per the germline V gene, CDR1 is SGHAT and CDR2 is FQDESV (reference sequence). The CDR3 DNA follows: TGTGCCAGCAGCTTGGGGCCTTATTACAATGAGCAGTTCTTC. The encoded protein is CASSLGPYYNEQFF.

This clonotype has a single count. The chain uses TRBV29-1 and TRBJ2-5; 9 nucleotides line up with TRBD1. The V segment lost 6 bases and the J segment 3 bases; nucleotides outside the gene matches: 2. The CDR3 length is 12 residues. CDR1 and CDR2 from the germline V gene are SQVTM and ANQGSEA. The CDR3 coding sequence is TGCAGCGTCAGACAGGGGGAAGAGACCCAGTACTTC. Translation gives CSVRQGEETQYF.

The genes are TRBV9 and TRBJ2-5; D is perhaps TRBD2 (6 bases). The CDR3 has 16 residues. From germline, CDR1 is SGDLS and CDR2 YYNGEE. Trimming left V 0 bases short and J 6 bases short, with 18 bases between. The CDR3 DNA sequence: TGTGCCAGCAGCGTAGGAATGGGACTCGAAACCAAGACCCAGTACTTC. Protein sequence: CASSVGMGLETKTQYF.

This clonotype was picked up a small number of times. The chain has TRBV20-1 and TRBJ2-3; 11 nucleotides agree with TRBD2. V was pared by 5 bases and J by 5 bases, with 6 bases of the junction left unmatched. The germline V gene encodes CDR1 DFQATT and CDR2 SNEGSKA (reference sequence). The CDR3 is 14 amino acids. The CDR3 coding sequence is TGCAGTGCTCTAGCGGGAGGCCAGGGAGATACGCAGTATTTT. Its translation is CSALAGGQGDTQYF.

The chain recombines TRBV2 with TRBJ2-5; 7 nucleotides match TRBD1. Germline V gene sequence: CDR1 SNHLY, CDR2 FYNNEI. V lost 3 bases to trimming and J lost 1 base; unmatched junction nucleotides: 8. The CDR3 is made up of 16 amino acids. In DNA form, the CDR3 reads TGTGCCAGCAGTGAGTCCGTAGGGGGCCTCCAAGAGACCCAGTACTTC. As protein: CASSESVGGLQETQYF.

This clonotype was detected many times. The chain has TRBV20-1 and TRBJ2-7, with 8 bases fitting TRBD2. Per germline, CDR1 DFQATT and CDR2 SNEGSKA (reference sequence). The CDR3 covers 13 residues. Trimming took 3 bases from V and 6 from J; bases not matched to a gene: 7. Written as DNA, the CDR3 is TGCAGTGCTAGGCCGGGAGGGCTTGCCGAGCAGTACTTC. It yields the protein CSARPGGLAEQYF.

The genes are TRBV4-3 and TRBJ1-4; D may be TRBD1 (5 bases). From germline, CDR1 is LGHNA and CDR2 YSLEER. The V end lost 0 bases, the J end lost 2 bases, and 10 bases lay between the germline ends. The CDR3 length is 16 residues. The CDR3 protein is CASSQEPGPTNEKLFF. DNA of the CDR3: TGCGCCAGCAGCCAAGAACCGGGACCGACTAATGAAAAACTGTTTTTT.

DNA for the CDR3: TGTGCCAGCAGCTTAACGTCGACTAGCGGGAGTGGCACAGATACGCAGTATTTT. Translating it yields CASSLTSTSGSGTDTQYF. The chain couples TRBV7-3 to TRBJ2-3, with TRBD2 identical over 12 bases. Germline lookup yields CDR1 SGHTA and CDR2 FQGTGA. This CDR3 comprises 18 residues. V trimming: 0 bases; J trimming: 1 base; junction bases outside the gene matches: 5.

The V gene is TRBV10-3, the J gene TRBJ2-7; D may be TRBD2 (5 bases). The length of the CDR3 is 13 residues. Germline V gene lookup returns CDR1 ENHRY and CDR2 SYGVKD. Trimming left V 0 bases short and J 3 bases short, with 6 bases between. The CDR3 nucleotides read TGTGCCATCAGTGAGTCCCGGGACTACGAGCAGTACTTC. It translates to CAISESRDYEQYF.

The chain links TRBV14 to TRBJ2-5; 7 bases are a match to TRBD2. The CDR3 runs to 18 residues. CDR1 and CDR2 from the germline V gene are SGHDN and FVKESK. The junction had 16 bases not matched to a gene; V was cut back by 1 base and J by 5 bases. CDR3 nucleotides: TGTGCCAGCAGCCAAGCCCCCAAGACTAGCCTGGCAGCCGAGACCCAGTACTTC. Protein: CASSQAPKTSLAAETQYF.

This chain uses TRBV11-1 with TRBJ2-3; a possible D gene is TRBD2 (5 bases). The germline V gene has CDR1 SGHAT and CDR2 FQDESV (reference sequence). This CDR3 is built from 18 residues. V was shortened by 5 bases and J by 0 bases, with 21 bases between the two germline ends. The CDR3 region is CASSITGARRPSTDTQYF. The CDR3 DNA is TGTGCCAGCAGCATCACCGGTGCTAGGAGGCCTAGCACAGATACGCAGTATTTT.

The V gene is TRBV7-7, the J gene TRBJ2-5; TRBD2 matches at 8 bases. The CDR3 length is 15 residues. V shed 5 bases, J shed 1 base, and the junction held 6 bases outside the gene matches. From germline, CDR1 is SSHAT and CDR2 FNYEAQ (reference sequence). DNA for the CDR3: TGTGCCAGCAGCCGAGGTCGGGGGGGCCAAGAGACCCAGTACTTC. It translates to CASSRGRGGQETQYF. Supplemented by reference TRBV7-7 and TRBJ2-5, the full variable domain reads GAGVSQSPRYKVTKRGQDVTLRCDPISSHATLYWYQQALGQGPEFLTYFNYEAQPDKSGLPSDRFSAERPEGSISTLTIQRTEQRDSAMYRCASSRGRGGQETQYFGPGTRLLVL.

This clonotype came up a few times. The chain employs TRBV5-1 and TRBJ2-3; 10 bases are shared with TRBD1. CDR3 length: 16 residues. The trim removed 0 bases at V and 2 bases at J, leaving 3 bases unmatched. Germline CDR1 SGHRS, CDR2 YFSETQ. The CDR3 DNA is TGCGCCAGCAGCTTGGCCGGGACAGGGGTCACAGATACGCAGTATTTT. Amino acid sequence: CASSLAGTGVTDTQYF.

The J gene is TRBJ2-7, the V gene TRBV20-1; 9 bases align to TRBD2. Germline V gene lookup returns CDR1 DFQATT and CDR2 SNEGSKA (reference sequence). Losses at the gene ends were 0 bases for V and 1 base for J; bases not matched to a gene: 7. This CDR3 spans 16 amino acids. The CDR3 DNA follows: TGCAGTGCTAGAGATTTATTAGCGGGGGAGTCCTACGAGCAGTACTTC. The encoded protein is CSARDLLAGESYEQYF.

The chain couples TRBV29-1 to TRBJ1-3, with D tentatively TRBD1 (5 bases). Germline-derived CDR1 and CDR2 are SQVTM and ANQGSEA. Deletions cut 7 bases from V and 9 bases from J, with 10 bases between. The CDR3 totals 10 residues. CDR3 in DNA: TGCAGCGGAGGGGACGCCACCATATATTTT. It specifies CSGGDATIYF.

Only a few counts were recorded for this clonotype. This chain uses TRBV28 with TRBJ2-7; D not resolved. The germline CDR1 and CDR2 sequences are MDHEN and SYDVKM. Trimming shortened V by 10 bases and J by 0 bases, and 16 bases separated the two germline ends. This CDR3 is built from 14 residues. The CDR3 bases are TGTGCCACCGTTCGACAAGGTCCCTCCTACGAGCAGTACTTC. Amino acid sequence: CATVRQGPSYEQYF.

This clonotype was counted ten times or more. The rearrangement links TRBV12-3 or TRBV12-4 to TRBJ1-1; D unresolved. This CDR3 is 15 amino acids long. V was pared by 7 bases and J by 0 bases, with 15 bases between. The CDR3 sequence: CASTRLTGMNTEAFF. CDR3 DNA sequence: TGTGCCAGCACTCGCTTGACTGGTATGAACACTGAAGCTTTCTTT.

This clonotype has at least ten counts. J is TRBJ2-3 and V is TRBV5-1, with D maybe TRBD2 (5 bases). V lost 0 bases and J lost 3, with 8 bases in between. Germline CDR1 reads SGHRS; CDR2 reads YFSETQ. The CDR3 runs to 14 residues. CDR3 residues: CASSLVLATDTQYF. The CDR3, as DNA: TGCGCCAGCAGCTTGGTCTTAGCGACAGATACGCAGTATTTT.

This clonotype was counted many times. The genes are TRBV7-2 and TRBJ2-2; D may be TRBD2 (6 bases). CDR3 length: 15 amino acids. V lost 5 bases and J 4 bases, leaving 14 bases between the germline ends. CDR1 and CDR2 from the germline V gene are SGHTA and FQGNSA. CDR3 region: CASSTLARSTGELFF. The CDR3 DNA reads as TGTGCCAGCAGCACCCTAGCGAGGTCCACCGGGGAGCTGTTTTTT.

The chain recombines TRBV7-9 with TRBJ2-3, with D perhaps TRBD1 or TRBD2 (5 bases each). V was pared by 5 bases and J by 0 bases, with 18 bases between. The CDR3 runs to 17 residues. Germline CDR1 SEHNR, CDR2 FQNEAQ (reference sequence). The DNA for the CDR3 is TGTGCCAGCAGCCGAGGGTCCGGACAAGCTAGCACAGATACGCAGTATTTT. This encodes CASSRGSGQASTDTQYF.

The rearrangement uses TRBV6-4 and TRBJ2-1, with a possible D match to TRBD2 (6 bases). Germline V gene sequence: CDR1 MRHNA, CDR2 SNTAGT. The CDR3 contains 13 residues. Deletions cut 8 bases from V and 7 bases from J, with 15 bases between. The CDR3: CASGGGGANEQFF. CDR3 bases: TGTGCCAGCGGGGGTGGAGGGGCAAATGAGCAGTTCTTC.

The V gene is TRBV20-1, the J gene TRBJ2-7; 8 bases map to TRBD1. V lost 2 bases, J lost 0 bases, and 6 bases stayed unmatched. Looked up from germline, CDR1 is DFQATT and CDR2 is SNEGSKA (reference sequence). The CDR3 extends over 15 amino acids. The CDR3 sequence: CSARSRDRSSYEQYF. For the CDR3, the DNA is TGCAGTGCTAGATCCCGGGACAGGTCCTCCTACGAGCAGTACTTC.